The clone carrying this T cell receptor (beta chain) was detected many times. Its target is unknown. The data derive from a study of spatial heterogeneity in lung cancer. The overall study: After resection, follow-up PBMC samples were sequenced when available, at a median of about 2 years later. Sequences of the beta chain were consistently detected in greater numbers than alpha-chain sequences.

TCRdb used MiXCR to reprocess the 5' RACE reads, holding one entry per CDR3 protein. The data show 60,000 to 85,000 distinct CDR3 sequences, with nearly 9% seen just once and 1.9% held by the top ten. Time point here: blood at routine non-recurrence follow-up after resection. Researchers sequenced whole RNA taken from tumor, nontumor lung or frozen PBMC without sorting. Trimming cost V 3 bases and J 5 bases, with 13 bases left between them. The CDR3 consists of 14 residues. Per germline, CDR1 MDHEN and CDR2 SYDVKM. Study conclusions and caveats: Expanded tumor TCRs that were ubiquitous appeared in blood more at resection than follow-up.

The sequence was collected from a female donor with early-stage non-small cell lung cancer. Sequencing used PBMCs, obtained at follow-up. The J gene is TRBJ2-5, the V gene TRBV28, with a possible D match to TRBD1 (6 bases). The CDR3 bases are TGTGCCAGCAGTTTTGGGGGCAGGGGCGAGACCCAGTACTTC. Residues: CASSFGGRGETQYF.